This T cell receptor beta chain stems from a study of T cell repertoires in cytomegalovirus infection. Study at large: A matching HLA type, together with CMV infection, was signaled by public TCR beta signatures. Study conclusions and caveats: Identification of carriers of CMV plus the relevant HLA was achieved through cumulative public TCR beta family frequency. Dominating the ex vivo response were TCR beta clonotypes that were CMV-specific and HLA-C-restricted.

In TCRdb, the reads were re-called with MiXCR into one record per CDR3 protein. The data show 150,000 to 200,000 distinct CDR3 sequences, more than 9% seen once. This clonotype was seen ten or more times. Its target is not known. CDR3 length: 16 residues. Trimming removed 2 bases from V and 3 bases from J, with 16 bases in between. Germline CDR1 and CDR2: SGHAT and FQNNGV. This receptor was identified in a human donor in good health (CMV status not recorded). Some clones in this sample may be carry-over from other donors' samples. The sequenced sample consisted of PBMCs. The chain links TRBV11-2 to TRBJ1-2; D remains unclear. The CDR3 spells CASSLSDLTDYYGYTF. CDR3 nucleotide sequence: TGTGCCAGCAGCTTAAGCGATCTGACGGACTACTATGGCTACACCTTC.